This T cell receptor beta chain is from a study of cytomegalovirus exposure and HLA in healthy donors. Whole-study findings and limits: It emerged from a later analysis that several of the most significant clusters appeared to be linked to common viral pathogens. As a later analysis revealed, the rate of TCR association differed by HLA locus, with DRB1 most and HLA-C fewest. In an earlier analysis, about 87% or about 30%: the productive usage of most TCR beta V segments. In a later analysis, V- and J-gene trimming of beta chains associated with a DCLRE1C missense variant, replicated independently.

60 Vbeta and 13 Jbeta primers were used in PCR. Assay: immunoSEQ multiplex PCR; the TCRdb copy retains only in-frame clones and omits some. The sample has about 170,000 clones, around 85% seen once. The CDR3 contains 15 residues. In germline, CDR1 is SNHLY, CDR2 FYNNEI. V lost 6 bases, J lost 3 bases, and 14 bases lay in between. A word on this clone: Antigen: not known.

This chain connects TRBV2 to TRBJ1-4; D unresolved. The sequencing input was PBMCs. The TCR was taken from a male donor in good health and CMV-seronegative. The CDR3, as DNA: TGTGCCAGCAGCGGTTCGTTTATATCTAATGAAAAACTGTTTTTT. Protein product: CASSGSFISNEKLFF.